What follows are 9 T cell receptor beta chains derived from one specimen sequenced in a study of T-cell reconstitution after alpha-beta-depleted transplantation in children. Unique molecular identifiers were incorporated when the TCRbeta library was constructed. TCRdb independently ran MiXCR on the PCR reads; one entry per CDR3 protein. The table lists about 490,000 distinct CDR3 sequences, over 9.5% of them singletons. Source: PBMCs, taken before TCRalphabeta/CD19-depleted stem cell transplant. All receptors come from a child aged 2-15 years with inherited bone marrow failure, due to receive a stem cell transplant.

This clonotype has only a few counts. The CDR3: CASKYGPGELFF. The CDR3 DNA sequence: TGTGCCAGTAAATATGGTCCCGGGGAGCTGTTTTTT. The chain uses TRBV19 and TRBJ2-2; D is undetermined. The CDR3 runs to 12 residues. V was cut by 7 bases and J by 6 bases, with 9 bases left in between. From germline, CDR1 is LNHDA and CDR2 SQIVND (reference sequence).

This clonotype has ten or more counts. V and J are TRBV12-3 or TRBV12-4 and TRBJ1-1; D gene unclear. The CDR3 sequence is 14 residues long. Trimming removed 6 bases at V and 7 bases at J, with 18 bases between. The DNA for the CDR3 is TGTGCCAGCAGATACACCGGACGGCAAGGTGAAGCTTTCTTT. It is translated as CASRYTGRQGEAFF.

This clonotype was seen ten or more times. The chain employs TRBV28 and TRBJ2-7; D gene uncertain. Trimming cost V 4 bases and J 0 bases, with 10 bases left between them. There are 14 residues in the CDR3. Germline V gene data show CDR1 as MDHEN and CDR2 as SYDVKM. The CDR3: CASSYGGFSYEQYF. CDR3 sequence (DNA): TGTGCCAGCAGTTACGGCGGCTTCTCCTACGAGCAGTACTTC. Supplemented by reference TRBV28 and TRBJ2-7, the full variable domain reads DVKVTQSSRYLVKRTGEKVFLECVQDMDHENMFWYRQDPGLGLRLIYFSYDVKMKEKGDIPEGYSVSREKKERFSLILESASTNQTSMYLCASSYGGFSYEQYFGPGTRLTVT.

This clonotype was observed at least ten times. The CDR3 nucleotides are TGTGCCAGCAGCCGGATAGCGGGAGGGCCCGGGAATGAGCAGTTCTTC. It specifies CASSRIAGGPGNEQFF. The J gene is TRBJ2-1, the V gene TRBV11-2; TRBD2 agrees at 11 bases. The ends lost 5 bases at V and 7 bases at J; junction bases unmatched: 10. The length of the CDR3 is 16 residues. Germline assignment: CDR1 SGHAT and CDR2 FQNNGV.

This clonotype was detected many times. CDR3 residues: CAISESRLAGGLTYEQYF. CDR3 nucleotide sequence: TGTGCCATCAGTGAGTCCAGACTAGCGGGAGGACTCACCTACGAGCAGTACTTC. The chain is built from TRBV10-3 and TRBJ2-7, with 13 nucleotides matching TRBD2. V trimming: 0 bases; J trimming: 2 bases; junction bases outside the gene matches: 7. From germline, CDR1 is ENHRY and CDR2 SYGVKD. CDR3 size: 18 residues.

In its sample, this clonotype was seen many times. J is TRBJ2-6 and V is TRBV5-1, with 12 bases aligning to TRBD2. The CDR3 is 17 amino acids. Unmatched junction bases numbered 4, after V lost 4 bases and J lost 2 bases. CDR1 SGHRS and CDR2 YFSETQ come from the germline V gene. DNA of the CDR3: TGCGCCAGCAGCACGTGGACTAGCGGGACTGGGGCCAACGTCCTGACTTTC. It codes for CASSTWTSGTGANVLTF.

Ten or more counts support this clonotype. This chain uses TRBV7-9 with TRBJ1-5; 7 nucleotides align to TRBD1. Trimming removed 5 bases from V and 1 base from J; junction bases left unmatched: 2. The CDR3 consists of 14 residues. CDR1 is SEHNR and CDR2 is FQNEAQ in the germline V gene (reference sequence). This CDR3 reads CASSRQGSNQPQHF. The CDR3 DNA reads TGTGCCAGCAGCCGACAGGGAAGCAATCAGCCCCAGCATTTT.

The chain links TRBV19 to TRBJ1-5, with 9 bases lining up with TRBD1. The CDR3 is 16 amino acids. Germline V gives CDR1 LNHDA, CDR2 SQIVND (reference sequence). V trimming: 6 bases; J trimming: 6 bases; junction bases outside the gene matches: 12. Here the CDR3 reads CASSQQGADISQPQHF. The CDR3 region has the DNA TGTGCCAGTAGCCAACAGGGGGCGGATATATCTCAGCCCCAGCATTTT.

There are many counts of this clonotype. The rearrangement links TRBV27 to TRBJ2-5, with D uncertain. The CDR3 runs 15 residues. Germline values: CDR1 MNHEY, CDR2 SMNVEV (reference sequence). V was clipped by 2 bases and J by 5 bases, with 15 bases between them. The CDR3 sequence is CASSLSKGGWETQYF. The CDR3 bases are TGTGCCAGCAGTTTAAGTAAGGGCGGCTGGGAGACCCAGTACTTC.